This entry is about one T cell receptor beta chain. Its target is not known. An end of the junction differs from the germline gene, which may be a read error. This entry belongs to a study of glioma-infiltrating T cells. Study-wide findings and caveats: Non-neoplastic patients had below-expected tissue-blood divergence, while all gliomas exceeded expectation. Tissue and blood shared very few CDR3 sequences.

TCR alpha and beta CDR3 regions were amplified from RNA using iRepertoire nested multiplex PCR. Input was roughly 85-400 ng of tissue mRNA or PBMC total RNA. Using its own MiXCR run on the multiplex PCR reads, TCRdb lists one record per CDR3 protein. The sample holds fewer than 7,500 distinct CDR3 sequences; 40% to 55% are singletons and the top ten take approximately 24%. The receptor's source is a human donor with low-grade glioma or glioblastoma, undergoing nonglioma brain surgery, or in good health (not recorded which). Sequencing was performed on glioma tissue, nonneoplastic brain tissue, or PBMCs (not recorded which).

The DNA of the CDR3 is TGCAGTGCTAGAGACCGACAGGAATCCTGCAATGAGCAGTTCTTC. This gives the protein CSARDRQESCNEQFF. The chain combines TRBV20-1 with TRBJ2-1; TRBD1 might be the D (6 bases). The CDR3 is 15 residues long. Germline lookup yields CDR1 DFQATT and CDR2 SNEGSKA (reference sequence).